The clone carrying this T cell receptor beta chain turned up a few times. As yet, its antigen is unknown. This entry comes from a study of T cell repertoires in cytomegalovirus infection. TCRdb re-called the reads through MiXCR, storing one row per CDR3 protein. Here the sample spans about 920,000 distinct CDR3 sequences, around 31% being singletons. V shed 0 bases, J shed 4 bases, and the junction held 11 bases outside the gene matches. CDR3 length equals 17 residues. In germline, CDR1 is DFQATT, CDR2 SNEGSKA (reference sequence). Broader study findings: Totalled public TCR beta family frequency picked out people who carried CMV plus the relevant HLA. Clonotype analysis showed dominance of the ex vivo response by HLA-C-restricted CMV-specific TCR beta clonotypes.

The chain is built from TRBV20-1 and TRBJ2-1, with TRBD2 identical over 8 bases. The sample in question was cultured CD8+ T cells from PBMCs, obtained from culture after CMV antigen stimulation. This TCR derives from a human donor in good health (CMV status not recorded). Some clones in this sample may be carry-over from other donors' samples. In DNA form, the CDR3 reads TGCAGTGCTAGAGATCGAGCGGGGGCAGGGACTTACAATGAGCAGTTCTTC. Its translation: CSARDRAGAGTYNEQFF.